A selection of T cell receptor beta chains follows, all from one sample in a study of OX40 agonist ivuxolimab in advanced cancers. Assay: immunoSEQ multiplex PCR; the TCRdb copy retains only in-frame clones and omits some. The sample carries roughly 60,000 clones, 70% to 90% recorded once. The source was CD4+ or CD8+ T cells sorted from blood, collected in a trial of the OX40 agonist ivuxolimab. The origin of the receptors is an adult with an advanced solid tumor such as melanoma, head and neck, liver or kidney cancer. Both conserved end residues are part of each CDR3. The D gene is left open where the match is weak. Only part of the rows carry a size: once, few, many, or a class if the clone is expanded.

v_call,j_call,cdr3_length,clone_size,d_call,cdr3_aa,cdr3_nt
TRBV5-1,TRBJ2-7,17,-,-,CASSFGLTGTYSYEQYF,TGCGCCAGCAGCTTTGGTTTAACCGGGACCTACTCCTACGAGCAGTACTTC
TRBV6-6,TRBJ2-7,12,-,-,CASNPDSGEQYF,TGTGCCAGCAACCCAGACAGCGGCGAGCAGTACTTC
TRBV9,TRBJ2-7,15,-,-,CASSAESGGRGEQYF,TGTGCCAGCAGCGCCGAGAGTGGGGGGAGAGGCGAGCAGTACTTC
TRBV6-1,TRBJ2-1,15,-,TRBD2,CASISGGAGKDEQFF,TGTGCCAGCATTAGCGGGGGGGCCGGTAAGGATGAGCAGTTCTTC
TRBV6-5,TRBJ1-2,13,once,-,CASRFQGSRGYTF,TGTGCCAGCAGATTCCAGGGGTCGCGGGGCTACACCTTC
TRBV19,TRBJ1-3,15,-,-,CASTDRRQGGNTIYF,TGTGCCAGTACGGATAGACGTCAAGGTGGAAACACCATATATTTT
TRBV11-2,TRBJ1-5,15,-,-,CASSLTSGGGQPQHF,TGTGCCAGCAGCTTAACGTCCGGGGGTGGTCAGCCCCAGCATTTT
TRBV7-2,TRBJ2-5,16,-,TRBD2,CASSLAISGGVETQYF,TGTGCCAGCAGCTTAGCGATCAGCGGGGGGGTCGAGACCCAGTACTTC
TRBV5-4,TRBJ1-3,16,-,-,CASSSRGTLRIGTIYF,TGTGCCAGCAGCTCCCGCGGGACATTGAGGATTGGCACCATATATTTT
TRBV5-1,TRBJ2-3,16,-,TRBD1,CASSFLRDRGTDTQYF,TGCGCCAGCAGCTTTCTCCGGGACAGGGGAACAGATACGCAGTATTTT
TRBV10-3,TRBJ2-3,12,-,-,CAISLGGDTQYF,TGTGCCATCAGCCTCGGGGGAGATACGCAGTATTTT
TRBV6-1,TRBJ2-3,22,-,-,CASSEPWRVWVGGTSSTDTQYF,TGTGCCAGCAGTGAACCTTGGCGGGTTTGGGTCGGGGGGACATCTAGCACAGATACGCAGTATTTT
TRBV5-1,TRBJ1-6,14,-,-,CASSLAGDASPPHF,TGCGCCAGCAGCTTGGCGGGTGACGCTTCACCCCCCCACTTT
TRBV5-5,TRBJ1-2,14,-,TRBD1,CASRRAGGDYGYTF,TGTGCCTCCAGGCGAGCAGGGGGAGACTATGGCTACACCTTC